This T cell receptor (beta chain) came from a study of blood T cell repertoires in COVID-19. The method was immunoSEQ multiplex PCR; TCRdb's version includes in-frame clones alone and lacks a portion of them. This sample has about 270,000 clones, with 89% found just once. The V and J ends lost 2 bases and 1 base, in that order; junction bases with no gene match: 0. Germline values: CDR1 LGHNT, CDR2 FRNRAP. CDR3 size: 16 residues. The receptor comes from a man aged 45 to 65 with acute or convalescent COVID-19. Sequencing was performed on peripheral blood. The V and J genes are TRBV12-5 and TRBJ2-2; 11 bases match TRBD2. Written as DNA, the CDR3 is TGTGCTAGTGGTTTGACTAGCGGGGGGAACACCGGGGAGCTGTTTTTT. It is translated as CASGLTSGGNTGELFF.